What follows are 9 T cell receptor beta chains derived from one specimen sequenced in a study of blood T cell repertoires in COVID-19. TCRdb's copy holds only in-frame clones and misses some; the assay was immunoSEQ multiplex PCR. Seen here are approximately 220,000 clones, around 92% observed once, and the top ten hold about 4%. The material sequenced was PBMCs or T cells enriched from blood (not recorded which). The receptor source for this set is a woman aged 25 to 39 with acute COVID-19.

V and J are TRBV2 and TRBJ1-2; D ambiguous. The CDR3 runs 18 residues. Germline lookup yields CDR1 SNHLY and CDR2 FYNNEI. Trimming shortened V by 0 bases and J by 4 bases, and 21 bases separated the two germline ends. The CDR3 DNA reads TGTGCCAGCAGTGAAGCGCGCGCGGGTTGGGCGGGTCGCTATGGCTACACCTTC. Translating gives CASSEARAGWAGRYGYTF.

This chain joins TRBV9 and TRBJ1-1; D ambiguous. Trimming left V 4 bases short and J 0 bases short, with 19 bases between. CDR1 is SGDLS and CDR2 is YYNGEE in the germline V gene. This CDR3 is 17 amino acids long. DNA of the CDR3: TGTGCCAGCAGCCTAGGCCCATGGGTCGGGGTGAACACTGAAGCTTTCTTT. The encoded protein is CASSLGPWVGVNTEAFF.

This clone has a single count. J is TRBJ2-3 and V is TRBV7-2; 7 nucleotides align to TRBD2. The CDR3 loop spans 16 amino acids. With V trimmed by 0 bases and J by 1 base, 4 bases remained unmatched. Germline-derived CDR1 and CDR2 are SGHTA and FQGNSA. CDR3 nucleotide sequence: TGTGCCAGCAGCTTAGCAGTGGCGGGGGGCACAGATACGCAGTATTTT. Translation: CASSLAVAGGTDTQYF.

V and J are TRBV11-2 and TRBJ1-2; D is perhaps TRBD1 (5 bases). Per the germline V gene, CDR1 is SGHAT and CDR2 is FQNNGV. Trimming cost V 0 bases and J 8 bases, with 16 bases left between them. This CDR3 spans 15 amino acids. CDR3 sequence: CASSLESGRVVGYTF. CDR3 DNA: TGTGCCAGCAGCTTAGAGTCAGGCAGGGTGGTCGGCTACACCTTC.

The J gene is TRBJ2-5, the V gene TRBV4-1; no firm D call. The CDR3 sequence is 11 residues long. Trimming left V 8 bases short and J 5 bases short, with 9 bases between. Germline V gene sequence: CDR1 MGHRA, CDR2 YSYEKL. The CDR3: CASADLETQYF. DNA of the CDR3: TGCGCCAGCGCGGATTTGGAGACCCAGTACTTC.

The CDR3 spells CASSMAGVGGTDTQYF. The CDR3 DNA follows: TGTGCCAGCAGCATGGCAGGGGTTGGAGGCACAGATACGCAGTATTTT. V and J are TRBV5-4 and TRBJ2-3; weak D call: TRBD1 (6 bases). Germline values: CDR1 SGHNT, CDR2 YYREEE (reference sequence). V was pared by 4 bases and J by 1 base, with 16 bases between. The CDR3 sequence is 16 residues long.

This chain uses TRBV5-1 with TRBJ1-6; 7 bases are shared with TRBD1. This CDR3 has 16 residues. Per the germline V gene, CDR1 is SGHRS and CDR2 is YFSETQ. The J segment lost 5 bases and the V segment lost 3 bases, leaving 8 bases of the junction unmatched. The CDR3 region has the DNA TGCGCCAGCAGCTATTTAGAGGGGGCCAATAATTCACCCCTCCACTTT. The encoded protein is CASSYLEGANNSPLHF.

This rearrangement joins TRBV9 to TRBJ1-1; D may be TRBD1 (5 bases). The length of the CDR3 is 14 residues. V was pared by 0 bases and J by 0 bases, with 6 bases between. Germline assignment: CDR1 SGDLS and CDR2 YYNGEE. The chain's CDR3 is CASSVAGMNTEAFF. DNA for the CDR3: TGTGCCAGCAGCGTAGCAGGGATGAACACTGAAGCTTTCTTT.

V usage is TRBV15 and J usage is TRBJ2-7; D remains unclear. This CDR3 is built from 14 residues. The germline gives CDR1 LNHNV, CDR2 YYDKDF (reference sequence). Between the trimmed V and J ends, which lost 1 base and 0 bases, there was a span of 7 bases. The CDR3 nucleotides are TGTGCCACCAGCAGAGTGCTAAGCTCCTACGAGCAGTACTTC. Protein product: CATSRVLSSYEQYF.